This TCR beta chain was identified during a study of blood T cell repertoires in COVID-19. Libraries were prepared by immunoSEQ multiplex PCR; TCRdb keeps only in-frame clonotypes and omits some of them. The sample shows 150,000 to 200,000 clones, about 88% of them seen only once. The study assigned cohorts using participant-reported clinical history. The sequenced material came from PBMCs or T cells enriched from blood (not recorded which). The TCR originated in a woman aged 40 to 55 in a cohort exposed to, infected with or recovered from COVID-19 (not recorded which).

The CDR3 region is CSVIGQPGNTIYF. The CDR3 DNA is TGCAGCGTTATCGGACAGCCTGGAAACACCATATATTTT. This rearrangement joins TRBV29-1 to TRBJ1-3; the D gene is possibly TRBD1 (6 bases). Germline V gene sequence: CDR1 SQVTM, CDR2 ANQGSEA. The CDR3 runs to 13 residues. The V end lost 5 bases, the J end lost 2 bases, and 10 bases lay between the germline ends.